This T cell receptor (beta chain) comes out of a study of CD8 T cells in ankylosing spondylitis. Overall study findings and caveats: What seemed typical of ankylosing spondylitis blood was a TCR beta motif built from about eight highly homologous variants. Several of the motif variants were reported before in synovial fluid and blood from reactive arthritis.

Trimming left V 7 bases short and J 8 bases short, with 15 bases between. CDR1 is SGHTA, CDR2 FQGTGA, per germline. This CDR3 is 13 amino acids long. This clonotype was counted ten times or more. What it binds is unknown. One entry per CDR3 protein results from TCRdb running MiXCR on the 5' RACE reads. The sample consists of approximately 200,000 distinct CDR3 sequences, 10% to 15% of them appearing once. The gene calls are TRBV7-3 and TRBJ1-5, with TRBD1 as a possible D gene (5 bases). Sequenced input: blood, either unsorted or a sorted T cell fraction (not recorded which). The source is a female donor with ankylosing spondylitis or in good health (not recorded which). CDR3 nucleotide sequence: TGTGCCAGCAACTCCGGGCAGGGCGAGCCCCAGCATTTT. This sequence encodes CASNSGQGEPQHF.